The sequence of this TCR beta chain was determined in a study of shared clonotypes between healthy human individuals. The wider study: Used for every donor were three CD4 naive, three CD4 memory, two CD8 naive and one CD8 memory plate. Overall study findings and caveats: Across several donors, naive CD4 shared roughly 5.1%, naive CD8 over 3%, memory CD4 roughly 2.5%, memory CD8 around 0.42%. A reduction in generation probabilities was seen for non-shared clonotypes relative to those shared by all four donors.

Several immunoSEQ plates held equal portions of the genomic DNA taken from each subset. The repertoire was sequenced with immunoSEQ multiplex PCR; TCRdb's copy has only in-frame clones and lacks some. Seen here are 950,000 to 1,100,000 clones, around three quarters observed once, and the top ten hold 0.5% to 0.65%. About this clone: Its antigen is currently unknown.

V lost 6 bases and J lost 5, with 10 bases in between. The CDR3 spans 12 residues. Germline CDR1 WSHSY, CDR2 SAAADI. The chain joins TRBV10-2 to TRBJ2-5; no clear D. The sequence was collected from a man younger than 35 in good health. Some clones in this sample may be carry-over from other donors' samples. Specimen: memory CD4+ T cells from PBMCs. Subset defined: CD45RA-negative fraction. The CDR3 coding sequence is TGCGCCAGCAGCGACTCTAAGGAGACCCAGTACTTC. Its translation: CASSDSKETQYF.